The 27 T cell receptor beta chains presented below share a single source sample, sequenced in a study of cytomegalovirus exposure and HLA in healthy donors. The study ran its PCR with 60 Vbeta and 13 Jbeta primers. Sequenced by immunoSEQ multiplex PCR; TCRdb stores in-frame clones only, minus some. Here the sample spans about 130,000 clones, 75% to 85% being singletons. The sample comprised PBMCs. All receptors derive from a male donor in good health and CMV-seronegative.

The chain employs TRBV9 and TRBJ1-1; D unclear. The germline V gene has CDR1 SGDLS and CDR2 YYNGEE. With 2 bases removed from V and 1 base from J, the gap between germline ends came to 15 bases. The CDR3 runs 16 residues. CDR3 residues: CASSVGLGGANTEAFF. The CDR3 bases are TGTGCCAGCAGCGTCGGGCTGGGAGGCGCGAACACTGAAGCTTTCTTT.

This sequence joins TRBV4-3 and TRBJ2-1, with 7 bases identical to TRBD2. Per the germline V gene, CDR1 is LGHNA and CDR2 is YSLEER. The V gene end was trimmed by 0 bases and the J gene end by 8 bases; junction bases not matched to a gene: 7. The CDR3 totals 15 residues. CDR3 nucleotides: TGCGCCAGCAGCCAAGATAACAGCGGGGTTGATGAGCAGTTCTTC. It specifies CASSQDNSGVDEQFF.

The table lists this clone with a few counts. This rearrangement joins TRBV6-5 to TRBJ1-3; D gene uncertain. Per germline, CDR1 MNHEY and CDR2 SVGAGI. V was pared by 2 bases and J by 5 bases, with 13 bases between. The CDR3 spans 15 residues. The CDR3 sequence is CASSYGQNRRNTIYF. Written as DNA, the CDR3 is TGTGCCAGCAGTTACGGCCAGAACCGTCGAAACACCATATATTTT.

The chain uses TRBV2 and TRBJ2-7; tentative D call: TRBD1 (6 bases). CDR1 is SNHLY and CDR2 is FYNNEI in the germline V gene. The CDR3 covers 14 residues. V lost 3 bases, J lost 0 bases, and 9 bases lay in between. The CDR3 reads CASSDWTASYEQYF. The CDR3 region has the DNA TGTGCCAGCAGTGACTGGACAGCCTCCTACGAGCAGTACTTC.

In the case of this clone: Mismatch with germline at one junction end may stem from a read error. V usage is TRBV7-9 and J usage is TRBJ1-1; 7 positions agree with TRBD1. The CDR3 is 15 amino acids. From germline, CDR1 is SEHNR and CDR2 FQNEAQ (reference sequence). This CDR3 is CSSSLVTGEDTEAFF. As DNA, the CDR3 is TGTTCCAGCAGCTTAGTAACAGGGGAGGACACTGAAGCTTTCTTT.

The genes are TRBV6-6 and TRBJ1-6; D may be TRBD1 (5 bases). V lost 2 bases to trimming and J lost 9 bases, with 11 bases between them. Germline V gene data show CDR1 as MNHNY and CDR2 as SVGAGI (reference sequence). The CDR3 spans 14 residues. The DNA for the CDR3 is TGTGCCAGCAGTTACGTTCAGGGAGGTTCACCCCTCCACTTT. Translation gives CASSYVQGGSPLHF.

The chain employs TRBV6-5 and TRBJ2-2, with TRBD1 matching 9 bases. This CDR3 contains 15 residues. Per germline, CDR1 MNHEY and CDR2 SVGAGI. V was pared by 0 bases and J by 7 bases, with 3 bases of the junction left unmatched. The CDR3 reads CASSYSMTGGGELFF. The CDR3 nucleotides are TGTGCCAGCAGTTACTCCATGACAGGGGGCGGGGAGCTGTTTTTT.

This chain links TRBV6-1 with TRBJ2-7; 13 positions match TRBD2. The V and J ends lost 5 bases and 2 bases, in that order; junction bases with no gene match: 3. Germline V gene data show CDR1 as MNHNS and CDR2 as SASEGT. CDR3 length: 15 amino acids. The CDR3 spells CASSTGTSGAYEQYF. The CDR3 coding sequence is TGTGCCAGCAGTACCGGGACTAGCGGGGCCTACGAGCAGTACTTC.

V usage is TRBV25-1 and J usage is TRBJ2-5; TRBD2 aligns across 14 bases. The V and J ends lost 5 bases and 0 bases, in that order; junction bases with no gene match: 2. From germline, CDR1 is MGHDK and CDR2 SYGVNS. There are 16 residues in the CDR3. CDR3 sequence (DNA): TGTGCCAGCAGTACGACTAGCGGGGGGGACCAAGAGACCCAGTACTTC. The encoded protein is CASSTTSGGDQETQYF. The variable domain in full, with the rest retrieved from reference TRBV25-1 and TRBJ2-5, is EADIYQTPRYLVIGTGKKITLECSQTMGHDKMYWYQQDPGMELHLIHYSYGVNSTEKGDLSSESTVSRIRTEHFPLTLESARPSHTSQYLCASSTTSGGDQETQYFGPGTRLLVL.

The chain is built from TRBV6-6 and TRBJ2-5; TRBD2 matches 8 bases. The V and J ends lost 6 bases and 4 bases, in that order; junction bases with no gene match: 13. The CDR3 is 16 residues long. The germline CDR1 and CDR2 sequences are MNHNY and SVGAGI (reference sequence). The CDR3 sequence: CASRISGGPLGETQYF. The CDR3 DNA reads TGTGCCAGCAGAATCAGCGGGGGTCCCTTGGGAGAGACCCAGTACTTC.

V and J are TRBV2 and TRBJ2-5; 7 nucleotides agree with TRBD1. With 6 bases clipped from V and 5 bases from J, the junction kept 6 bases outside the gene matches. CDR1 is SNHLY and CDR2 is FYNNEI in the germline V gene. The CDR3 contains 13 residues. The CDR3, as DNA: TGTGCCAGCAGCCCCGACAGGGCGGAGACCCAGTACTTC. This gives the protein CASSPDRAETQYF.

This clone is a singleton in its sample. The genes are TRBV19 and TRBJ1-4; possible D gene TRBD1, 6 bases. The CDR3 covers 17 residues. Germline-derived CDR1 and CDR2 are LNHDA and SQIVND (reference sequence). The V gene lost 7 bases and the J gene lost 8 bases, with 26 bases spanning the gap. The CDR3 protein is CASTQQGADDYWEKLFF. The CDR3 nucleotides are TGTGCCAGTACTCAACAGGGCGCCGATGATTATTGGGAAAAACTGTTTTTT.

DNA of the CDR3: TGCGCCAGCAGCCCCCACCCCACGGGAAAGAATGAAAAACTGTTTTTT. This translates into CASSPHPTGKNEKLFF. The J gene is TRBJ1-4, the V gene TRBV4-3; D not certain. Trimming cost V 4 bases and J 5 bases, with 17 bases left between them. The CDR3 length is 16 residues. CDR1 is LGHNA and CDR2 is YSLEER in the germline V gene.

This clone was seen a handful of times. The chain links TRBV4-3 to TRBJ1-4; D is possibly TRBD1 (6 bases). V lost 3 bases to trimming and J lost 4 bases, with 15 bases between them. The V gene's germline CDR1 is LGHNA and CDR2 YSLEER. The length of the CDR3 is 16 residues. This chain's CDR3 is CASSQVGQGDNEKLFF. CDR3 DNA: TGCGCCAGCAGCCAGGTGGGACAAGGGGATAATGAAAAACTGTTTTTT.

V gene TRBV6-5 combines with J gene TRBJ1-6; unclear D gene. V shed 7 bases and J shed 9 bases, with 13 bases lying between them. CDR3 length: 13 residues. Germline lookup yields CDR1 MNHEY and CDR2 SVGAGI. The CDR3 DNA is TGTGCCAGCATGTTAGGAGAACGTTCACCCCTCCACTTT. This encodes CASMLGERSPLHF.

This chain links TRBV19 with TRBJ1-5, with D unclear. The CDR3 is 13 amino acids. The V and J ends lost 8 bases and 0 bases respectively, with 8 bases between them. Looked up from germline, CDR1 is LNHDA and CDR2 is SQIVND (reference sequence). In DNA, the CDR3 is TGTGCCAGTGGAGTGGGTAGCAATCAGCCCCAGCATTTT. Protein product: CASGVGSNQPQHF.

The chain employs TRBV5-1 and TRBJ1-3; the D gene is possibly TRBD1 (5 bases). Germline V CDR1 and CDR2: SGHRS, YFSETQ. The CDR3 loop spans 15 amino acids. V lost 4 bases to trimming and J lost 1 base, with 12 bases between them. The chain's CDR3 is CASSPGGGSGNTIYF. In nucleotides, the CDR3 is TGCGCCAGCAGCCCCGGGGGAGGTTCTGGAAACACCATATATTTT.

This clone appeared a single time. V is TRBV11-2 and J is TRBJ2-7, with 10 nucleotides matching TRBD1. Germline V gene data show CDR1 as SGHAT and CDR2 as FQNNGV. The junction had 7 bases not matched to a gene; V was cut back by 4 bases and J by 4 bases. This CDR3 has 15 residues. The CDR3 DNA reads TGTGCCAGCAGCTCCCGGGACAGGGGTTCGTACGAGCAGTACTTC. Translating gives CASSSRDRGSYEQYF.

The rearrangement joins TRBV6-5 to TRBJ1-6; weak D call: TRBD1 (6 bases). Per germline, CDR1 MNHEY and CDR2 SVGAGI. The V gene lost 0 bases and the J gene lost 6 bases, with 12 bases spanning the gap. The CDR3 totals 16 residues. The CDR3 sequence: CASSYSIGGANSPLHF. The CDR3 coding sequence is TGTGCCAGCAGTTACTCGATAGGGGGGGCTAATTCACCCCTCCACTTT.

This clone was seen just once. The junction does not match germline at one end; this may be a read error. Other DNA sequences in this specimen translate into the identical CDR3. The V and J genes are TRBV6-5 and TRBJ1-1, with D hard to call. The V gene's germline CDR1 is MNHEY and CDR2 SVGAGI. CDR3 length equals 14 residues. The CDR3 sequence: CASRLDPEDTEAFF. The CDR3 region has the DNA TGTGCTAGCAGGCTGGACCCGGAGGACACTGAAGCTTTCTTT.

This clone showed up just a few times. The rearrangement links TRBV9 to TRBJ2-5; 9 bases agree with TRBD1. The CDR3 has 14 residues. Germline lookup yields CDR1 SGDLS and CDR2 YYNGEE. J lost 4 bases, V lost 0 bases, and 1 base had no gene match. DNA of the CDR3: TGTGCCAGCAGCGTAGGGACAGGGGTAGAGACCCAGTACTTC. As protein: CASSVGTGVETQYF.

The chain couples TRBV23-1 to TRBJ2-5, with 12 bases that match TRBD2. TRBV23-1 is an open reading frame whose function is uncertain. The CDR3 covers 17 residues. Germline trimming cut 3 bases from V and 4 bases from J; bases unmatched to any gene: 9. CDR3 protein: CASSHPYGLAGRETQYF. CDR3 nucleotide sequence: TGCGCCAGCAGTCACCCGTATGGACTAGCGGGGAGAGAGACCCAGTACTTC.

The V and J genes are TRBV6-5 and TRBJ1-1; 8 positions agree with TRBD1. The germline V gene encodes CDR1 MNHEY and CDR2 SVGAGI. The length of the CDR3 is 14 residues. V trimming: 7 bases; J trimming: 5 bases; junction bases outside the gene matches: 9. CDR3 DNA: TGTGCCAGCACCAAGACAGGGGTCGGGACTGAAGCTTTCTTT. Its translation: CASTKTGVGTEAFF.

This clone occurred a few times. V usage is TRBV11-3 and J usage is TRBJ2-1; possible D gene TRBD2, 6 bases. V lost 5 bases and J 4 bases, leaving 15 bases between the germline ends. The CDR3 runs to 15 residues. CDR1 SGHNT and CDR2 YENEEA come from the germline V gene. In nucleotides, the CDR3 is TGTGCCAGCAGCCCTTTCGCGGGACCATACAATGAGCAGTTCTTC. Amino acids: CASSPFAGPYNEQFF.

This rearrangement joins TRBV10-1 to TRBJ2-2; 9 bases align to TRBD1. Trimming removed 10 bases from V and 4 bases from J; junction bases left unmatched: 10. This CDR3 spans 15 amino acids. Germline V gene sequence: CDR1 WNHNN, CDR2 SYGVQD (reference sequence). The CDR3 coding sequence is TGCGCCAACCTAACGGGACAGGGTTCCACCGGGGAGCTGTTTTTT. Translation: CANLTGQGSTGELFF.

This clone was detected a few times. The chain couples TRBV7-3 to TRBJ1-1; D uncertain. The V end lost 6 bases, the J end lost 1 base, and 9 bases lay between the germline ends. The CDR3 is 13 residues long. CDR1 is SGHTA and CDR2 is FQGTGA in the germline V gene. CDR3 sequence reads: CASSYRQNTEAFF. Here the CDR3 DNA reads TGTGCCAGCAGTTATCGACAGAACACTGAAGCTTTCTTT.

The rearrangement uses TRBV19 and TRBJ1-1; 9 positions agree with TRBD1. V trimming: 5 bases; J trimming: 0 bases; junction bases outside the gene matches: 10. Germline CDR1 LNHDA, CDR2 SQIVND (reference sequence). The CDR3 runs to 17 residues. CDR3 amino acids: CASSLGQGNAMNTEAFF. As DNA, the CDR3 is TGTGCCAGTAGTTTGGGACAGGGAAACGCCATGAACACTGAAGCTTTCTTT. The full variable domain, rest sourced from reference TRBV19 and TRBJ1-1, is DGGITQSPKYLFRKEGQNVTLSCEQNLNHDAMYWYRQDPGQGLRLIYYSQIVNDFQKGDIAEGYSVSREKKESFPLTVTSAQKNPTAFYLCASSLGQGNAMNTEAFFGQGTRLTVV.